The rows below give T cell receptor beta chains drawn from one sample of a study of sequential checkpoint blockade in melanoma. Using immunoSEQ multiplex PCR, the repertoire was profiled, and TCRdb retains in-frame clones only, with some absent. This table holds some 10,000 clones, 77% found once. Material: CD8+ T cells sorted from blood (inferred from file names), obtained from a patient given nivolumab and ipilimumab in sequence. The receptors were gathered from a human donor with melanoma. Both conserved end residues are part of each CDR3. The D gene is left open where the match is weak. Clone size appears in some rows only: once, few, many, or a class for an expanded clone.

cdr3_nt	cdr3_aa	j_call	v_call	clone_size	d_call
TGCGCCAGCAGCCAAAGACAGGGGGGCTACGAGCAGTACTTC	CASSQRQGGYEQYF	TRBJ2-7	TRBV4-1	.	TRBD1
TGTGCCAGCTCATCCGAACTAGCGGACATCTACAATGAGCAGTTCTTC	CASSSELADIYNEQFF	TRBJ2-1	TRBV18	.	TRBD2
TGTGCCAGCAGTTTAAGGACTAGCGATGAGCAGTTCTTC	CASSLRTSDEQFF	TRBJ2-1	TRBV28	.	TRBD2
TGTGCCAGCAGCTTAGTGGCTAGCGTAAATGAGCAGTTCTTC	CASSLVASVNEQFF	TRBJ2-1	TRBV11-2	.	.
TGTGCCAGCAGTGAGTGGGGCCTAGAGACCCAGTACTTC	CASSEWGLETQYF	TRBJ2-5	TRBV6-1	.	.
TGTGCCAGCAGACCGGGACAGGGGGCCTCAGATACGCAGTATTTT	CASRPGQGASDTQYF	TRBJ2-3	TRBV27	.	TRBD1
TGTGCCAGCAGCCAAGATGGCGGGAACACTGAAGCTTTCTTT	CASSQDGGNTEAFF	TRBJ1-1	TRBV7-9	.	.
TGCGCCAGCAGCCAAGCGGCTAGCCCATCCTACGAGCAGTACTTC	CASSQAASPSYEQYF	TRBJ2-7	TRBV4-1	.	.
TGCGCCAGCAGCCGGACAGGGGGCGCCGACGAGCAGTACTTC	CASSRTGGADEQYF	TRBJ2-7	TRBV4-1	.	TRBD1
TGTGCCAGGCCCCGCGGCGACCGCACAGATACGCAGTATTTT	CARPRGDRTDTQYF	TRBJ2-3	TRBV6-5	once	.
TGCGCCAGCAGCCCGACTGGGGGGACCTACGAGCAGTACTTC	CASSPTGGTYEQYF	TRBJ2-7	TRBV4-1	.	.
TGTGCCAGCAGTTCGCTAGCCCTGACGGAGCAGTTCTTC	CASSSLALTEQFF	TRBJ2-1	TRBV27	.	.
TGTGCCAGCAGTTTCTCGGGGGATCTATACAATGAGCAGTTCTTC	CASSFSGDLYNEQFF	TRBJ2-1	TRBV27	.	.
TGTGCCAGCGGCTTATCAGCGGCCTTGGGGAATGAGCAGTTCTTC	CASGLSAALGNEQFF	TRBJ2-1	TRBV7-6	.	.
TGTGTCAGAAGCCCCCCCGGACAGGGAGCTGGAAACACCATATATTTT	CVRSPPGQGAGNTIYF	TRBJ1-3	TRBV7-5	.	.
TGTGCCAGTAGTACGGGGGGGGCTTTCTACAATGAGCAGTTCTTC	CASSTGGAFYNEQFF	TRBJ2-1	TRBV19	.	TRBD2
TGTGCCAGCAGCGTAACTAGCTACGAGCAGTACTTC	CASSVTSYEQYF	TRBJ2-7	TRBV7-2	.	.
TGTGCCAGTAGACCAGGGGGACTAGCGGGAGTGAATGAGCAGTTCTTC	CASRPGGLAGVNEQFF	TRBJ2-1	TRBV19	.	TRBD2
TGTGCCAGCAGCCGGGGACTCGGTTCGCAGTATTTT	CASSRGLGSQYF	TRBJ2-3	TRBV7-9	.	.
TGTGCCAGCAGCTCTGGACTAGCGGGTTCCTACAATGAGCAGTTCTTC	CASSSGLAGSYNEQFF	TRBJ2-1	TRBV13	once	TRBD2
TGTGCCAGCAGCACTCAGGGATCCACTGAAGCTTTCTTT	CASSTQGSTEAFF	TRBJ1-1	TRBV9	.	.
TGTGCCAGCAGCTTTGGACAAGAAGCTTTCTTT	CASSFGQEAFF	TRBJ1-1	TRBV11-3	.	.
TGTGCCAGCAGTCTCCCAGCGGGGGCTTCAAGATCCTACAATGAGCAGTTCTTC	CASSLPAGASRSYNEQFF	TRBJ2-1	TRBV7-9	.	TRBD2
TGCGCCAGAACGGGACTAGCGTCAAACGAGCAGTACTTC	CARTGLASNEQYF	TRBJ2-7	TRBV10-3	.	TRBD2
TGTGCCAGCAGTTTGAGTGTGAGGAAAAACTCCTACGAGCAGTACTTC	CASSLSVRKNSYEQYF	TRBJ2-7	TRBV28	.	.
TGTGCCAGCAGCACCCACGACAGGGCCTTCCACGAGCAGTACTTC	CASSTHDRAFHEQYF	TRBJ2-7	TRBV5-4	once	TRBD1
TGTGCCAGCAGTTTAGGGAGCGGGGAGCAGTTCTTC	CASSLGSGEQFF	TRBJ2-1	TRBV27	.	.
TGTGCCTGGAGTGTAGGACAGGGAAACACCATATATTTT	CAWSVGQGNTIYF	TRBJ1-3	TRBV30	.	.
TGCAGCGTTGAAGTTCCTCTCCGAGGAGTCTCTGGGGCCAACGTCCTGACTTTC	CSVEVPLRGVSGANVLTF	TRBJ2-6	TRBV29-1	.	.
TGTGCCAGTAGTATAGATCTTTTCTCCGAGCAGTACTTC	CASSIDLFSEQYF	TRBJ2-7	TRBV19	medium-sized	.
TGTGCCAGCAGCTTAGTTAGCGGGAGGCCGGGAGATACGCAGTATTTT	CASSLVSGRPGDTQYF	TRBJ2-3	TRBV7-2	.	TRBD2
TGTGCCAGTAGTGCGACTAGCGGGAGCCTTAGTGAGCAGTTCTTC	CASSATSGSLSEQFF	TRBJ2-1	TRBV19	once	TRBD2
TGTGCCAGTAGTATAGGTGGCGGGTGGCAGTTCTTC	CASSIGGGWQFF	TRBJ2-1	TRBV19	few	.
TGCGCCAGCAGCAACAGCTATAGCACAGATACGCAGTATTTT	CASSNSYSTDTQYF	TRBJ2-3	TRBV5-1	.	.
TGTGCCAGTACTAACTATCCAGGACAGGGAGGCAATCAGCCCCAGCATTTT	CASTNYPGQGGNQPQHF	TRBJ1-5	TRBV19	few	TRBD1
TGCGCCAGCAGCTCCGGGACAGGGGGGTACGAGCAGTACTTC	CASSSGTGGYEQYF	TRBJ2-7	TRBV5-1	.	TRBD1
TGTGCCAGCAATACAGGGGGCATGGATTCACCCCTCCACTTT	CASNTGGMDSPLHF	TRBJ1-6	TRBV6-5	once	TRBD1
TGCGCCAGCAGCTTGACAGGGTATGAGCAGTACTTC	CASSLTGYEQYF	TRBJ2-7	TRBV5-1	.	.
TGTGCCAGCAGTGAGGACAGTCAAAATCAGCCCCAGCATTTT	CASSEDSQNQPQHF	TRBJ1-5	TRBV2	once	.
TGCGCCAGCAGCTCCTCCTACGAGCAGTACTTC	CASSSSYEQYF	TRBJ2-7	TRBV5-1	once	.
TGTGCCAGCAGCCTGACAGGGAGTAATCAGCCCCAGCATTTT	CASSLTGSNQPQHF	TRBJ1-5	TRBV27	.	TRBD1
TGTGCCAGCAGCGTACGGACAGGGCCCAGCTCTGGAAACACCATATATTTT	CASSVRTGPSSGNTIYF	TRBJ1-3	TRBV9	.	TRBD1
TGTGCCAGCAGCCAGACTAGCGGACCCTACGAGCAGTACTTC	CASSQTSGPYEQYF	TRBJ2-7	TRBV9	.	TRBD2
TGTGCCAGTAGTGTGGGACTAGCGGGATACAATGAGCAGTTCTTC	CASSVGLAGYNEQFF	TRBJ2-1	TRBV19	.	TRBD2
TGTGCCAGCAGTGACTTCCTCACTAGCGGGAGTTCCTACGAGCAGTACTTC	CASSDFLTSGSSYEQYF	TRBJ2-7	TRBV6-4	once	TRBD2
TGTGCCAGCAGCTTGTATCGGAACACTGAAGCTTTCTTT	CASSLYRNTEAFF	TRBJ1-1	TRBV5-4	.	.